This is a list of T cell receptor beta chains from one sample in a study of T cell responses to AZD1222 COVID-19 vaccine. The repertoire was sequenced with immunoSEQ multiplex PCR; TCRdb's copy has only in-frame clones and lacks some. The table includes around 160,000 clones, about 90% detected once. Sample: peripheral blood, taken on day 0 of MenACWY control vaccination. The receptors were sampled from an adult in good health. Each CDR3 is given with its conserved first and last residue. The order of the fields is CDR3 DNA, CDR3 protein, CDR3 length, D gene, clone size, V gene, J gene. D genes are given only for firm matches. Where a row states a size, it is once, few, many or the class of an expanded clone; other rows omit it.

TGTGCCAGCAGCCCCCTACTAGGAAATGAGCAGTTCTTC	CASSPLLGNEQFF	13	-	-	TRBV3-1/TRBV3-2	TRBJ2-1
TGTGCCAGCAGCGTAGTAACAGACTATGGCTACACCTTC	CASSVVTDYGYTF	13	-	-	TRBV9	TRBJ1-2
TGCGCCAGCAGCTTGGAAGGCACCGCTCCGCCGCCCCTCCACTTT	CASSLEGTAPPPLHF	15	-	-	TRBV5-1	TRBJ1-6
TGTGCCTGGAGTGTACTGCGTCTAGCGGGAGGGCGCGAGACCCAGTACTTC	CAWSVLRLAGGRETQYF	17	TRBD2	-	TRBV30	TRBJ2-5
TGCGCCAGCAGCCAAGAAAGGGGACAAAGCTCCTACGAGCAGTACTTC	CASSQERGQSSYEQYF	16	-	once	TRBV4-1	TRBJ2-7
TGTGCCAGCAACCCCGGACAGGGAGGCTACACCTTC	CASNPGQGGYTF	12	TRBD1	once	TRBV12-3/TRBV12-4	TRBJ1-2
TGCAGCGTTGTAACAGCAGCTAACTATGGCTACACCTTC	CSVVTAANYGYTF	13	-	-	TRBV29-1	TRBJ1-2
TGTGCCAGCAGCTTAGGCCCCCGGAGCACAGATACGCAGTATTTT	CASSLGPRSTDTQYF	15	-	-	TRBV13	TRBJ2-3
TGTGCCAGCTCCTACGGGCGGGCACCTTACAATGAGCAGTTCTTC	CASSYGRAPYNEQFF	15	-	-	TRBV7-2	TRBJ2-1
TGTGCCAGCAGCGTAGGGACGGAGGCCTCCGAGCAGTACTTC	CASSVGTEASEQYF	14	-	-	TRBV9	TRBJ2-7
TGTGCCAGCTCACCAACAGGACAGAGGACCGGGGAGCTGTTTTTT	CASSPTGQRTGELFF	15	-	-	TRBV18	TRBJ2-2
TGTGCCAGCAGTCGTAGGGCTAGCGGGAGCACAGATACGCAGTATTTT	CASSRRASGSTDTQYF	16	TRBD2	-	TRBV7-6	TRBJ2-3
TGTGCCTGGAGTCCACCTCCCAGACTAGCCGTAACCTACGAGCAGTACTTC	CAWSPPPRLAVTYEQYF	17	TRBD2	-	TRBV30	TRBJ2-7
TGTGCCAGCATAAGCTTGGGAGGTGTCTACGAGCAGTACTTC	CASISLGGVYEQYF	14	-	once	TRBV6-5	TRBJ2-7
TGTGCCAGCAACGGACCCTACACTGAAGCTTTCTTT	CASNGPYTEAFF	12	-	-	TRBV25-1	TRBJ1-1
TGTGCCAGCAGCCCGCATTCGGGGCTTGACACCGGGGAGCTGTTTTTT	CASSPHSGLDTGELFF	16	-	-	TRBV9	TRBJ2-2
TGTGCCAGCAGCTTGGGCAAGGGGTACGAGCAGTACTTC	CASSLGKGYEQYF	13	-	-	TRBV7-3	TRBJ2-7
TGTGCCAGCAGCCCGGGACAGGGGACCGCAACTAATGAAAAACTGTTTTTT	CASSPGQGTATNEKLFF	17	TRBD1	-	TRBV5-6	TRBJ1-4